This record looks at one T cell receptor beta chain sequence and its context. The sample originates from a study of vaccination and CD4 T cells after COVID-19. Study background: Two mRNA vaccine doses were given, either BNT162b2 or mRNA-1273. Post-vaccine sample collection happened at a median of roughly 72 days after dose two, ranging 14 to 241.

One entry per CDR3 protein, called by TCRdb with MiXCR from the PCR reads. The sample lists tens of thousands of distinct CDR3 sequences; approximately 51% were seen once. The CDR3 is 12 residues long. The source is a human donor who had recovered from COVID-19. Sequences were derived from CD4+ T cells from blood, sampled before SARS-CoV-2 vaccination. V and J are TRBV21-1 and TRBJ1-1. TRBV21-1 is tagged as a pseudogene. The CDR3 DNA follows: TGTGCCAGCAGCAAAGAAGGGTTTGAAGCTTTCTTT. Translating it yields CASSKEGFEAFF.